These T cell receptor beta chains were read from a single sample in a study of blood T cell repertoires in COVID-19. Profiling relied on immunoSEQ multiplex PCR, and the TCRdb table lists in-frame clones only, not all of them. The sample contains about 360,000 clones, around 87% of which appear only once. Material: PBMCs or T cells enriched from blood (not recorded which). The receptors shown here come from a man in his forties in a cohort exposed to, infected with or recovered from COVID-19 (not recorded which). CDR3s include the opening cysteine and the closing phenylalanine or tryptophan. D genes are given only for firm matches. A row's size may be missing; if present it is once, few, many or a size class.

j_gene: TRBJ2-7
d_gene: TRBD1
abundance: NA
v_gene: TRBV23-1
CDR3aa: CASSRRTGSSYEQYF
CDR3nt: TGCGCCAGCAGTCGACGGACAGGGAGCTCCTACGAGCAGTACTTC

j_gene: TRBJ2-7
d_gene: NA
abundance: NA
v_gene: TRBV11-2
CDR3aa: CASSLGHFSYEQYF
CDR3nt: TGTGCCAGCAGCCTCGGACACTTCTCCTACGAGCAGTACTTC

j_gene: TRBJ1-1
d_gene: NA
abundance: NA
v_gene: TRBV20-1
CDR3aa: CSASEASANTEAFF
CDR3nt: TGCAGTGCTAGTGAAGCAAGCGCGAACACTGAAGCTTTCTTT

j_gene: TRBJ1-3
d_gene: NA
abundance: few
v_gene: TRBV13
CDR3aa: CASSLAYSGNTIYF
CDR3nt: TGTGCCAGCAGCTTAGCTTACTCTGGAAACACCATATATTTT

j_gene: TRBJ1-3
d_gene: NA
abundance: NA
v_gene: TRBV3-1/TRBV3-2
CDR3aa: CASSQAGNVGNTIYF
CDR3nt: TGTGCCAGCAGCCAAGCGGGAAACGTAGGAAACACCATATATTTT

j_gene: TRBJ2-1
d_gene: NA
abundance: NA
v_gene: TRBV7-9
CDR3aa: CASSPVGTSYNEQFF
CDR3nt: TGTGCCAGCAGCCCTGTGGGGACTTCCTACAATGAGCAGTTCTTC

j_gene: TRBJ1-6
d_gene: NA
abundance: NA
v_gene: TRBV2
CDR3aa: CASTEGRNLYNSPLHF
CDR3nt: TGTGCCAGCACTGAGGGCAGAAACCTCTATAATTCACCCCTCCACTTT

j_gene: TRBJ1-1
d_gene: TRBD1
abundance: NA
v_gene: TRBV5-1
CDR3aa: CASSLQGDRTEAFF
CDR3nt: TGCGCCAGCAGCTTGCAGGGGGATAGGACTGAAGCTTTCTTT

j_gene: TRBJ2-5
d_gene: NA
abundance: NA
v_gene: TRBV18
CDR3aa: CASSPSGSTGETQYF
CDR3nt: TGTGCCAGCTCACCTTCCGGGAGTACGGGGGAGACCCAGTACTTC

j_gene: TRBJ2-4
d_gene: NA
abundance: NA
v_gene: TRBV7-3
CDR3aa: CASSLEGAGIQYF
CDR3nt: TGTGCCAGCAGCTTAGAAGGGGCTGGCATTCAGTACTTC

j_gene: TRBJ2-2
d_gene: NA
abundance: NA
v_gene: TRBV18
CDR3aa: CASTPRKDTGELFF
CDR3nt: TGTGCCAGCACCCCCAGGAAGGACACCGGGGAGCTGTTTTTT